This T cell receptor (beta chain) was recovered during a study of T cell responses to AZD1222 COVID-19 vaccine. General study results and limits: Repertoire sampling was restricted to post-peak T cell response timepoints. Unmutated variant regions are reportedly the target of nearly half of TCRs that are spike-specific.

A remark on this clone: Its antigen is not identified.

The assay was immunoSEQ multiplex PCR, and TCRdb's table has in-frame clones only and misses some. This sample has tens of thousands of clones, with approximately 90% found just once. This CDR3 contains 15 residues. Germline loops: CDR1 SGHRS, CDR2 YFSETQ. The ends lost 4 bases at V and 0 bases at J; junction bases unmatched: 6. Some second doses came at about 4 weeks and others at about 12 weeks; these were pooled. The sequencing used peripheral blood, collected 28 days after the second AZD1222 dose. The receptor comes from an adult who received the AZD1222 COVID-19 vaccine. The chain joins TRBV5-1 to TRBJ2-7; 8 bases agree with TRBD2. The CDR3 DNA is TGCGCCAGCAGCATTAGCGGGGCGAGCTCCTACGAGCAGTACTTC. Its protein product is CASSISGASSYEQYF.